A single sample is the source of the 24 T cell receptor beta chains below, sequenced in a study of control samples from healthy donors and cancer patients (dated by TCRdb to between 2020 and 2021). The library was prepared using the immunoSEQ multiplex PCR assay. As stored in TCRdb, this immuneACCESS dataset retains in-frame rearrangements with V and J assigned. A fraction of the clones does not appear; measured against another copy, unresolved V genes explain less than half of the discrepancy, and the remainder lacks a known reason. The sample table lists around 94,000 clones, approximately 86% of them with a count of one. Roughly 1.3% of the sample rests with the top ten. Sequenced: blood. The receptor set was obtained from a woman in her fifties or sixties in good health.

The V and J genes are TRBV11-2 and TRBJ2-5; TRBD2 is a possible D gene (5 bases). CDR3 length equals 13 residues. The V end was cut by 3 bases, the J end by 2 bases, with 7 bases between. CDR1 is SGHAT and CDR2 is FQNNGV in the germline V gene. CDR3 sequence: CASSFGIQETQYF. The CDR3 bases are TGTGCCAGCAGCTTCGGGATTCAAGAGACCCAGTACTTC.

This clone occurred once. This CDR3 reads CASSKGLASYNEQFF. The CDR3 region has the DNA TGTGCCAGCAGCAAGGGACTAGCGTCTTACAATGAGCAGTTCTTC. This rearrangement joins TRBV7-9 to TRBJ2-1, with 10 bases identical to TRBD2. V lost 5 bases and J lost 4; bases outside the gene matches: 5. The CDR3 totals 15 residues. Germline assignment: CDR1 SEHNR and CDR2 FQNEAQ (reference sequence).

This clone was seen more than once but under ten times. This chain connects TRBV5-1 to TRBJ2-1, with D possibly called TRBD1 or TRBD2 (5 bases each). CDR1 SGHRS and CDR2 YFSETQ come from the germline V gene. This CDR3 contains 14 residues. V lost 5 bases and J 4 bases, leaving 13 bases between the germline ends. CDR3 bases: TGCGCCAGCAGACCCGGGACGGATTACAATGAGCAGTTCTTC. Amino acids: CASRPGTDYNEQFF.

This rearrangement joins TRBV16 to TRBJ2-1; TRBD1 might be the D (5 bases). This CDR3 contains 16 residues. V gave up 0 bases and J gave up 3 bases, with 12 bases separating them. Germline-derived CDR1 and CDR2 are KGHSY and FQNENV. The CDR3 loop is CASSQSLGVSYNEQFF. DNA for the CDR3: TGTGCCAGCAGCCAATCTCTAGGGGTCAGCTACAATGAGCAGTTCTTC.

V and J are TRBV25-1 and TRBJ1-1; 10 nucleotides line up with TRBD1. Unmatched junction bases numbered 2, after V lost 6 bases and J lost 1 base. The germline V gene encodes CDR1 MGHDK and CDR2 SYGVNS. The CDR3 spans 14 residues. DNA of the CDR3: TGTGCCAGCAGGCGACAGGGGGCGAACACTGAAGCTTTCTTT. Its translation: CASRRQGANTEAFF. The variable domain in full, with the rest retrieved from reference TRBV25-1 and TRBJ1-1, is EADIYQTPRYLVIGTGKKITLECSQTMGHDKMYWYQQDPGMELHLIHYSYGVNSTEKGDLSSESTVSRIRTEHFPLTLESARPSHTSQYLCASRRQGANTEAFFGQGTRLTVV.

V gene TRBV19 combines with J gene TRBJ2-5; D not certain. Germline CDR1 is LNHDA and CDR2 is SQIVND (reference sequence). Trimming left V 3 bases short and J 0 bases short, with 8 bases between. This CDR3 has 14 residues. The CDR3 sequence: CASSIYRDQETQYF. The CDR3 DNA follows: TGTGCCAGTAGTATTTATCGGGACCAAGAGACCCAGTACTTC.

This clone has only one observation. The CDR3 is CASSFGGANVLTF. CDR3 DNA: TGTGCCAGCAGCTTCGGTGGGGCCAACGTCCTGACTTTC. V is TRBV7-9 and J is TRBJ2-6; D gene uncertain. The CDR3 loop spans 13 amino acids. V was pared by 3 bases and J by 3 bases, with 3 bases between. From germline, CDR1 is SEHNR and CDR2 FQNEAQ (reference sequence).

V is TRBV6-2 or TRBV6-3 and J is TRBJ2-5, with D possibly matching TRBD2 (6 bases). The CDR3 loop spans 12 amino acids. Germline CDR1 MNHEY, CDR2 SVGEGT. V shed 2 bases and J shed 6 bases, with 7 bases lying between them. CDR3 nucleotides: TGTGCCAGCAGTTACGCGGGGCAGACCCAGTACTTC. Translation: CASSYAGQTQYF.

In DNA form, the CDR3 reads TGTGCCAGCTGGCGACGGCTCTATGGCTACACCTTC. Translation: CASWRRLYGYTF. The V call is TRBV7-2, the J call TRBJ1-2; D remains ambiguous. The CDR3 covers 12 residues. CDR1 SGHTA and CDR2 FQGNSA come from the germline V gene. The V and J ends lost 8 bases and 4 bases respectively, with 11 bases between them.

The V call is TRBV7-2, the J call TRBJ1-2, with a tentative D call TRBD1 (6 bases). Trimming pared 0 bases from V and 4 bases from J, leaving 15 bases between. Germline assignment: CDR1 SGHTA and CDR2 FQGNSA. This CDR3 has 16 amino acids. DNA of the CDR3: TGTGCCAGCAGCTTAGCGCCCTACAGGGCGGCCTATGGCTACACCTTC. This codes for CASSLAPYRAAYGYTF. Full variable domain (rest looked up from reference TRBV7-2 and TRBJ1-2): GAGVSQSPSNKVTEKGKDVELRCDPISGHTALYWYRQSLGQGLEFLIYFQGNSAPDKSGLPSDRFSAERTGGSVSTLTIQRTQQEDSAVYLCASSLAPYRAAYGYTFGSGTRLTVV.

This clone was picked up one time. The DNA of the CDR3 is TGTGCCAGCGGACGGGGTTTAGAGGAGACCCAGTACTTC. Translating gives CASGRGLEETQYF. The chain employs TRBV18 and TRBJ2-5, with a possible D match to TRBD2 (5 bases). The germline CDR1 and CDR2 sequences are KGHSH and LQKENI. The V gene lost 8 bases and the J gene lost 5 bases, with 15 bases spanning the gap. This CDR3 region has 13 residues.

A single count supports this clone. The chain is built from TRBV5-1 and TRBJ2-2; a weak D match, TRBD2 (5 bases). Germline V CDR1 and CDR2: SGHRS, YFSETQ. The CDR3 extends over 16 amino acids. Trimming shortened V by 5 bases and J by 0 bases, and 14 bases separated the two germline ends. The CDR3 loop reads CASRSPRESNTGELFF. CDR3 in DNA: TGCGCCAGCAGGTCCCCGAGGGAATCGAACACCGGGGAGCTGTTTTTT.

The V call is TRBV7-8, the J call TRBJ1-4; unclear D gene. The CDR3 contains 14 residues. The V end was cut by 7 bases, the J end by 7 bases, with 16 bases between. CDR1 and CDR2 (germline): SGHVS, FQNEAQ. CDR3 nucleotides: TGTGCCAGCACCCCAGCGGGGTGGCTTGAAAAACTGTTTTTT. Protein sequence: CASTPAGWLEKLFF.

The chain couples TRBV6-5 to TRBJ1-2; D is unresolved. The germline V gene encodes CDR1 MNHEY and CDR2 SVGAGI. This CDR3 spans 12 amino acids. The ends were cut back, 0 bases at V and 5 bases at J, with 4 bases in the middle. The CDR3 here is CASSYSDYGYTF. CDR3 DNA sequence: TGTGCCAGCAGTTACTCCGATTATGGCTACACCTTC.

This chain links TRBV7-3 with TRBJ2-3, with D unresolved. Germline values: CDR1 SGHTA, CDR2 FQGTGA. V was clipped by 1 base and J by 1 base, with 9 bases between them. CDR3 length equals 15 residues. The CDR3 sequence: CASSLNGHGTDTQYF. CDR3 DNA: TGTGCCAGCAGCTTAAATGGGCACGGCACAGATACGCAGTATTTT.

This sequence joins TRBV20-1 and TRBJ1-2; TRBD1 is a possible D gene (5 bases). Germline lookup yields CDR1 DFQATT and CDR2 SNEGSKA (reference sequence). With 7 bases removed from V and 4 bases from J, the gap between germline ends came to 10 bases. The CDR3 length is 11 residues. The CDR3 sequence: CSVLDIYGYTF. The CDR3 bases are TGCAGTGTTCTGGACATCTATGGCTACACCTTC.

This rearrangement joins TRBV11-3 to TRBJ2-1; tentatively, D is TRBD1 (5 bases). The CDR3 contains 14 residues. Germline V gene data show CDR1 as SGHNT and CDR2 as YENEEA. V was cut by 0 bases and J by 5 bases, with 8 bases left in between. Here the CDR3 DNA reads TGTGCCAGCAGCTTAGACAGGGCCGACAATGAGCAGTTCTTC. It translates to CASSLDRADNEQFF.

The genes are TRBV7-7 and TRBJ1-1, with D perhaps TRBD1 (5 bases). The CDR3 has 14 amino acids. The germline gives CDR1 SSHAT, CDR2 FNYEAQ (reference sequence). V was trimmed by 5 bases and J by 4 bases, leaving 14 bases between them. This CDR3 is CASSPVSGSTEAFF. CDR3 coding DNA: TGTGCCAGCAGCCCAGTATCAGGGAGCACTGAAGCTTTCTTT.

V and J are TRBV19 and TRBJ2-4; D might be TRBD1 (5 bases). The CDR3 totals 14 residues. Germline lookup yields CDR1 LNHDA and CDR2 SQIVND (reference sequence). The germline V and J ends were trimmed by 6 bases and 1 base, with 10 bases remaining between them. The CDR3 coding sequence is TGTGCCAGTAGGGATTCAGGGGCCAAAAACATTCAGTACTTC. Translated, it gives CASRDSGAKNIQYF.

The chain is built from TRBV13 and TRBJ1-6; no definite D call. Per germline, CDR1 PRHDT and CDR2 FYEKMQ (reference sequence). This CDR3 has 14 amino acids. V was cut by 6 bases and J by 5 bases, with 11 bases left in between. This CDR3 reads CASSRGSNNSPLHF. CDR3 in DNA: TGTGCCAGCAGTCGAGGTTCAAATAATTCACCCCTCCACTTT.

For the CDR3, the DNA is TGCGCCAGCAGCCCCCGGGACAGGGTAACGACTAATGAAAAACTGTTTTTT. Translating it yields CASSPRDRVTTNEKLFF. The chain carries TRBV5-1 and TRBJ1-4; 9 nucleotides match TRBD1. This CDR3 spans 17 amino acids. V lost 4 bases to trimming and J lost 2 bases; unmatched junction nucleotides: 9. The germline gives CDR1 SGHRS, CDR2 YFSETQ.

V gene TRBV6-1 combines with J gene TRBJ2-5; weak D call: TRBD2 (6 bases). Germline V gives CDR1 MNHNS, CDR2 SASEGT. Trimming pared 3 bases from V and 4 bases from J, leaving 18 bases between. CDR3 size: 16 residues. Here the CDR3 reads CASSESPVGGLETQYF. CDR3 coding DNA: TGTGCCAGCAGTGAGTCCCCAGTCGGGGGTTTAGAGACCCAGTACTTC.

The chain employs TRBV4-3 and TRBJ1-1; D perhaps matches TRBD1 (6 bases). CDR3 length: 17 residues. Germline V gene lookup returns CDR1 LGHNA and CDR2 YSLEER. Trimming removed 5 bases from V and 2 bases from J, with 21 bases in between. The CDR3 loop reads CASSLPSWGGLNTEAFF. Here the CDR3 DNA reads TGCGCCAGCAGCTTACCGTCTTGGGGGGGGCTAAACACTGAAGCTTTCTTT.

A few counts support this clone. This chain uses TRBV7-2 with TRBJ2-3; a possible D gene is TRBD1 (7 bases). Germline CDR1 is SGHTA and CDR2 is FQGNSA. There are 15 residues in the CDR3. V was trimmed by 1 base and J by 8 bases, leaving 16 bases between them. This CDR3 is CASSLDPHRGGTQYF. CDR3 nucleotide sequence: TGTGCCAGCAGCTTAGACCCCCACAGGGGAGGTACGCAGTATTTT.